What follows are 3 T cell receptor beta chains derived from one specimen sequenced in a study of OX40 agonist ivuxolimab in advanced cancers. Clones were sequenced by immunoSEQ multiplex PCR, and TCRdb holds only the in-frame ones, with some missing. The sample records 30,000 to 35,000 clones, 92% being singletons. The input for sequencing was CD4+ or CD8+ T cells sorted from blood, taken in a trial of the OX40 agonist ivuxolimab. The receptors here all came from an adult with an advanced solid tumor such as melanoma, head and neck, liver or kidney cancer.

V gene TRBV29-1 combines with J gene TRBJ2-1, with 9 bases identical to TRBD1. The V gene end was trimmed by 3 bases and the J gene end by 5 bases; junction bases not matched to a gene: 5. The CDR3 contains 14 residues. CDR1 is SQVTM and CDR2 is ANQGSEA in the germline V gene. The CDR3 sequence is CSVEIGQGHNEQFF. The CDR3 nucleotides read TGCAGCGTTGAGATAGGACAGGGGCACAATGAGCAGTTCTTC.

The chain is built from TRBV27 and TRBJ2-7, with 10 positions matching TRBD1. The germline V gene encodes CDR1 MNHEY and CDR2 SMNVEV (reference sequence). V trimming: 3 bases; J trimming: 5 bases; junction bases outside the gene matches: 4. The CDR3 covers 14 residues. Written as DNA, the CDR3 is TGTGCCAGCAGTTTGCGGGACAGGGGCGACGAGCAGTACTTC. It encodes CASSLRDRGDEQYF.

This clone was recorded a few times. The gene calls are TRBV7-2 and TRBJ2-1, with TRBD2 matching over 9 bases. The V gene's germline CDR1 is SGHTA and CDR2 FQGNSA. The CDR3 spans 16 residues. Trimming at V came to 5 bases and at J to 5 bases, leaving 10 bases not matched to a gene. The CDR3 bases are TGTGCCAGCAGCCAGACCTGGCGGGAGGGCAACAATGAGCAGTTCTTC. Protein: CASSQTWREGNNEQFF.